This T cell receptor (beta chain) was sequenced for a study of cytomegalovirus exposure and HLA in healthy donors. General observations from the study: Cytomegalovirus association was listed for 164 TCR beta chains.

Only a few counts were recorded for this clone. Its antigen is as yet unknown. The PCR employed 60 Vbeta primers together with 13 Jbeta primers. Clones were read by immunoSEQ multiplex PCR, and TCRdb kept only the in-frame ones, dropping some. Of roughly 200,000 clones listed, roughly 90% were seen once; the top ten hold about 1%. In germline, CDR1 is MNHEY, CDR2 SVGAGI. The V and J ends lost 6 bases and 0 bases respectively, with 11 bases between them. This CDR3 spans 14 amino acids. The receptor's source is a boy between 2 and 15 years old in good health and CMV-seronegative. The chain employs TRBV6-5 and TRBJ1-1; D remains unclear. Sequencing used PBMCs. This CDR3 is CASRPQRMNTEAFF. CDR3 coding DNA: TGTGCCAGCAGACCTCAGCGAATGAACACTGAAGCTTTCTTT.